This TCR beta chain was captured by sequencing in a study of shared clonotypes between healthy human individuals. CDR3 length: 13 amino acids. Losses at the gene ends were 6 bases for V and 4 bases for J; bases not matched to a gene: 7. The V gene's germline CDR1 is SQVTM and CDR2 ANQGSEA. About this clone: Its antigen is not identified.

Study-wide results and limits: On the whole, naive subsets had larger estimated richness than memory subsets had. About 5% of naive CD4 clonotypes were shared across several donors.

Sequencing was performed with immunoSEQ multiplex PCR; in TCRdb, only in-frame clones are kept and a portion is missing. The profile shows about 2.4 million clones, roughly 93% of them singletons. Donors were healthy HIV-negative adults without recently reported acute infections or vaccinations. J is TRBJ1-1 and V is TRBV29-1; the match to TRBD1 covers 8 bases. Sequenced: naive CD4+ T cells from PBMCs. Subset specified: CD45RA+ positively selected. The TCR sequence derives from a man aged 18 to 35 in good health. Some clones in this sample may be carry-over from other donors' samples. The CDR3 nucleotides read TGCAGCGTCCGAGAGCAGGGGGCCACTGAAGCTTTCTTT. Residues: CSVREQGATEAFF.